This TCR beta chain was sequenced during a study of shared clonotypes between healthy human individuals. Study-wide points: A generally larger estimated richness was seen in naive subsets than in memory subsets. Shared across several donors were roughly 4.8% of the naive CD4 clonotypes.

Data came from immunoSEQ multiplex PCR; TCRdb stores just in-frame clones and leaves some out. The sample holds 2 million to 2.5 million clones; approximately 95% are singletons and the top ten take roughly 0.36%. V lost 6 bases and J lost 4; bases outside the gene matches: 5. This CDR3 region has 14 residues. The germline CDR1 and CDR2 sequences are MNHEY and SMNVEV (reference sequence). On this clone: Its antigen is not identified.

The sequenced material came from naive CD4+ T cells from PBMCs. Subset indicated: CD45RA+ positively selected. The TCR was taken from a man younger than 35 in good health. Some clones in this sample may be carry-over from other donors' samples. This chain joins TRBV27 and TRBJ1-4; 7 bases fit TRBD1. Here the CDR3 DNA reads TGTGCCAGCAGCCGGGGGGACAGTAATGAAAAACTGTTTTTT. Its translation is CASSRGDSNEKLFF.